This is a list of T cell receptor beta chains from one sample in a study of T-cell reconstitution after alpha-beta-depleted transplantation in children. TCRdb reanalysed the PCR reads using MiXCR and keeps one entry per CDR3 protein. The repertoire holds 450,000 to 500,000 distinct CDR3 sequences, with about an eighth as singletons. The sample consisted of PBMCs from the stem cell graft donor, taken from the stem cell graft. The source is a human donor who donated a stem cell graft to a child with combined immunodeficiency. CDR3s include the opening cysteine and the closing phenylalanine or tryptophan. D genes are given only for firm matches. The size of a clone is reported for some rows only, either as once, few or many, or as a class for expanded clones.

V	D	size	J	CDR3	DNA
TRBV29-1	-	few	TRBJ1-2	CSAPQGWVSEDYGYTF	TGCAGCGCTCCCCAGGGGTGGGTCTCTGAGGACTATGGCTACACCTTC
TRBV12-3/TRBV12-4	-	many	TRBJ2-7	CASSDPGRYGEQYF	TGTGCCAGCAGTGACCCGGGACGTTATGGCGAGCAGTACTTC
TRBV2	TRBD2	-	TRBJ2-2	CASRWIAGSTGELFF	TGTGCCAGCAGATGGATAGCGGGGAGCACCGGGGAGCTGTTTTTT
TRBV2	-	few	TRBJ2-2	CASRVGASGTGELFF	TGTGCCAGCCGTGTTGGGGCGTCGGGGACCGGGGAGCTGTTTTTT
TRBV12-3/TRBV12-4	-	many	TRBJ2-5	CASSPGRETQYF	TGTGCCAGCAGCCCCGGGCGGGAGACCCAGTACTTC
TRBV24-1	TRBD2	many	TRBJ2-5	CATRTSGGEETQYF	TGTGCCACCAGGACTAGCGGGGGAGAAGAGACCCAGTACTTC
TRBV27	-	many	TRBJ1-5	CASSLFRGNQPQHF	TGTGCCAGCAGTTTATTCAGGGGCAATCAGCCCCAGCATTTT
TRBV28	-	-	TRBJ1-2	CASSLIGSPDGYTF	TGTGCCAGCAGTTTAATAGGGTCCCCCGACGGCTACACCTTC
TRBV29-1	TRBD2	few	TRBJ2-3	CSVGDRGGGTDTQYF	TGCAGCGTTGGGGACCGGGGGGGAGGCACAGATACGCAGTATTTT
TRBV5-6	-	-	TRBJ2-7	CASSLRGNVYEQYF	TGTGCCAGCAGCTTGAGGGGGAATGTATACGAGCAGTACTTC
TRBV6-5	-	many	TRBJ1-1	CASSYSEGDTEAFF	TGTGCCAGCAGTTACTCGGAGGGGGACACTGAAGCTTTCTTT
TRBV28	-	many	TRBJ2-1	CASSLSPGFGAIDNEQFF	TGTGCCAGCAGTTTGTCCCCAGGATTTGGGGCGATAGACAATGAGCAGTTCTTC
TRBV13	-	-	TRBJ1-2	CASSLTGKGYGYTF	TGTGCCAGCAGCTTAACAGGGAAAGGCTATGGCTACACCTTC
TRBV5-1	TRBD2	-	TRBJ2-1	CASSLIPLAGGRNEQFF	TGCGCCAGCAGCCTAATCCCCCTAGCGGGGGGGCGAAATGAGCAGTTCTTC
TRBV29-1	-	few	TRBJ2-7	CSAWDGSYEQYF	TGCAGCGCCTGGGACGGATCCTACGAGCAGTACTTC
TRBV9	-	-	TRBJ2-3	CASSLRDVTDTQYF	TGTGCCAGCAGCTTGCGGGACGTCACAGATACGCAGTATTTT
TRBV20-1	TRBD1	many	TRBJ2-2	CSAKRTGEVTGELFF	TGCAGTGCAAAAAGGACAGGGGAGGTGACCGGGGAGCTGTTTTTT
TRBV20-1	-	few	TRBJ2-7	CSADGVPPQYF	TGCAGTGCGGACGGGGTCCCCCCCCAGTACTTC
TRBV14	-	-	TRBJ2-1	CASSQDPFSSYNEQFF	TGTGCCAGCAGCCAAGATCCCTTTAGCTCCTACAATGAGCAGTTCTTC
TRBV20-1	TRBD2	few	TRBJ2-5	CSAREGGETQYF	TGCAGTGCTAGAGAGGGGGGGGAGACCCAGTACTTC
TRBV12-3/TRBV12-4	TRBD1	-	TRBJ2-7	CASSFNRGTYEQYF	TGTGCCAGCAGTTTTAACAGGGGCACCTACGAGCAGTACTTC
TRBV12-3/TRBV12-4	-	-	TRBJ2-4	CATTPREPAKNIQYF	TGTGCCACTACCCCCAGGGAACCAGCCAAAAACATTCAGTACTTC